This passage covers 4 T cell receptor beta chains from one sample sequenced in a study of blood T cells in healthy people across ages. A J-beta primer mix and a sample-barcoded 5' primer were used in a second PCR of roughly 6 to 12 cycles. MiXCR was run by TCRdb on the 5' RACE reads, yielding one entry per CDR3 protein. Of around 1,100,000 distinct CDR3 sequences detected, more than 30% appear once; the ten largest clones hold 10% to 15%. The sample was blood. These receptors all stem from a man aged 18 to 30 in good health.

V is TRBV3-1 and J is TRBJ2-5; the match to TRBD2 covers 11 bases. V was clipped by 1 base and J by 11 bases; unmatched bases: 15. Germline V lookup: CDR1 LGHDT, CDR2 YNNKEL (reference sequence). CDR3 length equals 17 residues. CDR3 loop: CASSQGLPSGGMNEQYF. The CDR3 DNA reads as TGTGCCAGCAGCCAAGGCCTTCCTAGCGGGGGGATGAATGAGCAGTACTTC.

This clonotype was recorded a few times. The V gene is TRBV20-1, the J gene TRBJ2-7; a weak D match, TRBD1 (6 bases). Germline assignment: CDR1 DFQATT and CDR2 SNEGSKA (reference sequence). The CDR3 loop spans 15 amino acids. V lost 0 bases and J lost 4, with 16 bases in between. CDR3: CSARDTMGTRYEQYF. CDR3 sequence (DNA): TGCAGTGCTAGAGATACTATGGGGACACGTTACGAGCAGTACTTC.

The rearrangement uses TRBV6-1 and TRBJ2-5, with 9 positions matching TRBD2. The CDR3 extends over 17 amino acids. With V trimmed by 6 bases and J by 4 bases, 15 bases remained unmatched. The germline V gene has CDR1 MNHNS and CDR2 SASEGT. CDR3 amino acids: CASSTGLAQTRRETQYF. The DNA for the CDR3 is TGTGCCAGCAGCACGGGACTAGCTCAAACTAGGAGAGAGACCCAGTACTTC.

This clonotype was seen repeatedly, ten times or more. The chain joins TRBV14 to TRBJ2-3; D uncertain. The V gene lost 5 bases and the J gene lost 4 bases, with 7 bases spanning the gap. The CDR3 is 12 amino acids. The germline gives CDR1 SGHDN, CDR2 FVKESK. CDR3 protein: CASSTLPDTQYF. The DNA of the CDR3 is TGTGCCAGCAGCACCCTTCCAGATACGCAGTATTTT.